The 24 T cell receptor beta chains below were found in one sample sequenced in a study of blood T cell repertoires in COVID-19 (dated by TCRdb to the early 2020s). The library was built by means of the immunoSEQ multiplex PCR assay. TCRdb retrieved this table from immuneACCESS and kept in-frame rearrangements only. Not all clones are present; in checked studies, unresolved V genes account for under half, and no reason is known for the remainder. The table for this sample lists some 350,000 clones; around 87% of them were counted only once. The ten biggest clones cover approximately 5.3% of the sample. The specimen sequenced was PBMCs or T cells enriched from blood (not recorded which). Source of these receptors: a woman aged 25 to 45 who had recovered from COVID-19.

The V and J genes are TRBV5-1 and TRBJ2-2; 7 bases line up with TRBD1. The CDR3 loop spans 17 amino acids. Germline lookup yields CDR1 SGHRS and CDR2 YFSETQ. V was pared by 5 bases and J by 3 bases, with 13 bases of the junction left unmatched. CDR3 in DNA: TGCGCCAGCAGACCCGTATACTTCGACAGGGACACCGGGGAGCTGTTTTTT. It specifies CASRPVYFDRDTGELFF.

This chain uses TRBV18 with TRBJ1-2, with 9 positions matching TRBD1. Germline V gene sequence: CDR1 KGHSH, CDR2 LQKENI. The junction had 7 bases not matched to a gene; V was cut back by 6 bases and J by 2 bases. The CDR3 loop spans 15 amino acids. The CDR3 protein is CASSLQGAGNYGYTF. In nucleotides, the CDR3 is TGTGCCAGCTCGCTACAGGGGGCTGGGAACTATGGCTACACCTTC.

The chain uses TRBV7-3 and TRBJ2-6; 12 nucleotides align to TRBD2. This CDR3 has 17 residues. The germline gives CDR1 SGHTA, CDR2 FQGTGA. Trimming took 1 base from V and 2 from J; bases not matched to a gene: 0. The CDR3 bases are TGTGCCAGCAGCTTAAGACTAGCGGGGGCTGGGGCCAACGTCCTGACTTTC. It is translated as CASSLRLAGAGANVLTF.

The V and J genes are TRBV29-1 and TRBJ2-1, with a weak D call TRBD1 (6 bases). V was clipped by 2 bases and J by 0 bases, with 8 bases between them. The CDR3 is 14 amino acids. CDR1 is SQVTM and CDR2 is ANQGSEA in the germline V gene. The CDR3 loop reads CSVETGSSYNEQFF. The CDR3 DNA sequence: TGCAGCGTTGAAACAGGGAGCTCCTACAATGAGCAGTTCTTC.

This clone was counted a single time. In nucleotides, the CDR3 is TGTGCCAGCCACGGGGTCCGCAATCAGCCCCAGCATTTT. Translating gives CASHGVRNQPQHF. This chain uses TRBV6-5 with TRBJ1-5; D uncertain. The CDR3 extends over 13 amino acids. V lost 8 bases to trimming and J lost 2 bases, with 10 bases between them. Germline CDR1 is MNHEY and CDR2 is SVGAGI.

The gene calls are TRBV2 and TRBJ1-1; TRBD1 is a possible D gene (5 bases). V lost 8 bases and J 6 bases, leaving 19 bases between the germline ends. From germline, CDR1 is SNHLY and CDR2 FYNNEI. This CDR3 is 14 amino acids long. The CDR3 region is CASWKGWPQAEAFF. In nucleotides, the CDR3 is TGTGCCAGCTGGAAGGGGTGGCCCCAGGCTGAAGCTTTCTTT.

The V and J genes are TRBV6-6 and TRBJ1-5; TRBD1 matches 7 bases. The germline V gene encodes CDR1 MNHNY and CDR2 SVGAGI (reference sequence). The V and J ends lost 4 bases and 8 bases, in that order; junction bases with no gene match: 14. The length of the CDR3 is 16 residues. CDR3 residues: CASSFGSTGPLEPQHF. The CDR3 DNA sequence: TGTGCCAGCAGTTTCGGTTCGACAGGGCCGTTGGAGCCCCAGCATTTT.

CDR3 loop: CATSREGGTGANVLTF. The CDR3 nucleotides read TGTGCCACCAGCAGAGAGGGGGGAACTGGGGCCAACGTCCTGACTTTC. The chain has TRBV15 and TRBJ2-6; a possible D gene is TRBD2 (6 bases). The CDR3 covers 16 residues. CDR1 LNHNV and CDR2 YYDKDF come from the germline V gene (reference sequence). Trimming removed 0 bases at V and 2 bases at J, with 8 bases between.

For the CDR3, the DNA is TGTGCCAGCAGCCACTACAGGGGAAATTCACCCCTCCACTTT. Translated, it gives CASSHYRGNSPLHF. The rearrangement joins TRBV16 to TRBJ1-6; TRBD1 aligns across 7 bases. The junction had 3 bases not matched to a gene; V was cut back by 3 bases and J by 7 bases. The CDR3 has 14 residues. Germline assignment: CDR1 KGHSY and CDR2 FQNENV.

The V and J genes are TRBV5-5 and TRBJ2-5; 10 positions agree with TRBD1. The CDR3 consists of 16 residues. The trim removed 0 bases at V and 5 bases at J, leaving 7 bases unmatched. Germline lookup yields CDR1 SGHKS and CDR2 YYEKEE (reference sequence). This chain's CDR3 is CASSLVRQGAGETQYF. CDR3 nucleotide sequence: TGTGCCAGCAGCTTGGTACGACAGGGGGCCGGGGAGACCCAGTACTTC.

The V call is TRBV7-9, the J call TRBJ2-1; D gene uncertain. V was cut by 3 bases and J by 0 bases, with 6 bases left in between. From germline, CDR1 is SEHNR and CDR2 FQNEAQ (reference sequence). The CDR3 spans 14 residues. The CDR3 nucleotides are TGTGCCAGCAGCTTTCAGGCCTCCTACAATGAGCAGTTCTTC. Translating it yields CASSFQASYNEQFF.

The rearrangement links TRBV11-2 to TRBJ2-7; 7 bases agree with TRBD1. This CDR3 region has 14 residues. Per the germline V gene, CDR1 is SGHAT and CDR2 is FQNNGV. V lost 5 bases, J lost 0 bases, and 4 bases stayed unmatched. The CDR3 is CASSQDRASYEQYF. DNA of the CDR3: TGTGCCAGCAGCCAAGACAGGGCCTCCTACGAGCAGTACTTC.

This rearrangement joins TRBV7-9 to TRBJ1-2, with D perhaps TRBD1 (5 bases). The V gene's germline CDR1 is SEHNR and CDR2 FQNEAQ (reference sequence). With 4 bases removed from V and 1 base from J, the gap between germline ends came to 16 bases. The CDR3 totals 16 residues. CDR3 DNA sequence: TGTGCCAGCAGCTGGTCACTCAGGGAAGATAACTATGGCTACACCTTC. Residues: CASSWSLREDNYGYTF.

This clone came up many times. In DNA, the CDR3 is TGTGCCATCAGTGAGGGGGACAGGGTATTGGAAAATGGCTACACCTTC. Its protein product is CAISEGDRVLENGYTF. V gene TRBV10-3 combines with J gene TRBJ1-2; TRBD1 matches 9 bases. The CDR3 length is 16 residues. Germline loops: CDR1 ENHRY, CDR2 SYGVKD. Trimming removed 2 bases from V and 6 bases from J; junction bases left unmatched: 10.

This rearrangement joins TRBV3-1 (or the pseudogene TRBV3-2) to TRBJ2-7; a possible D gene is TRBD1 (6 bases). Per germline, CDR1 LGHDT and CDR2 YNNKEL (reference sequence). Deletions cut 1 base from V and 2 bases from J, with 9 bases between. CDR3 length equals 14 residues. The CDR3 region has the DNA TGTGCCAGCAGCCAAGGGCAGGGGCCCTACGAGCAGTACTTC. Residues: CASSQGQGPYEQYF.

The V and J genes are TRBV11-2 and TRBJ2-7, with a weak D call TRBD2 (5 bases). Germline V gene lookup returns CDR1 SGHAT and CDR2 FQNNGV. Deletions cut 6 bases from V and 0 bases from J, with 18 bases between. The CDR3 length is 16 residues. CDR3 region: CASSVAGGAFSYEQYF. The CDR3 nucleotides read TGTGCCAGCAGTGTGGCGGGCGGCGCCTTCTCCTACGAGCAGTACTTC.

V gene TRBV7-2 combines with J gene TRBJ1-6; D call uncertain. Trimming removed 5 bases at V and 0 bases at J, with 8 bases between. The CDR3 has 15 amino acids. The V gene's germline CDR1 is SGHTA and CDR2 FQGNSA. CDR3 residues: CASSPRSSYNSPLHF. The CDR3, as DNA: TGTGCCAGCAGCCCCCGCAGCTCCTATAATTCACCCCTCCACTTT.

The rearrangement joins TRBV9 to TRBJ2-3; the D is unclear. The CDR3 totals 13 residues. Per germline, CDR1 SGDLS and CDR2 YYNGEE. Between the trimmed V and J ends, which lost 0 bases and 6 bases, there was a span of 8 bases. In nucleotides, the CDR3 is TGTGCCAGCAGCGTAGGCGGTGGGGATACGCAGTATTTT. Translation gives CASSVGGGDTQYF.

This chain connects TRBV27 to TRBJ1-6; tentative D call: TRBD1 (6 bases). This CDR3 spans 17 amino acids. The V gene lost 5 bases and the J gene lost 3 bases, with 17 bases spanning the gap. The germline V gene encodes CDR1 MNHEY and CDR2 SMNVEV (reference sequence). The CDR3 spells CASSPLTGSDYNSPLHF. The CDR3 bases are TGTGCCAGCAGTCCACTGACAGGTTCCGACTATAATTCACCCCTCCACTTT.

The V gene is TRBV27, the J gene TRBJ2-1; TRBD1 is a possible D gene (6 bases). With 10 bases removed from V and 1 base from J, the gap between germline ends came to 8 bases. Germline loops: CDR1 MNHEY, CDR2 SMNVEV (reference sequence). This CDR3 is 12 amino acids long. CDR3 region: CATTGSYNEQFF. The CDR3 region has the DNA TGTGCCACCACAGGGTCCTACAATGAGCAGTTCTTC.

The J gene is TRBJ1-2, the V gene TRBV7-2, with 11 bases matching TRBD1. V dropped 0 bases and J dropped 4; count of bases not matched to a gene: 1. This CDR3 is 15 amino acids long. Germline-derived CDR1 and CDR2 are SGHTA and FQGNSA. The CDR3 loop reads CASSLAGTGGYGYTF. The CDR3 DNA sequence: TGTGCCAGCAGCTTAGCCGGGACAGGGGGCTATGGCTACACCTTC.

This clone was picked up one time. The rearrangement links TRBV5-6 to TRBJ2-2; no clear D gene. The CDR3 runs to 14 residues. Trimming removed 7 bases at V and 1 base at J, with 11 bases between. Per the germline V gene, CDR1 is SGHDT and CDR2 is YYEEEE. The CDR3 here is CASLVAVNTGELFF. The CDR3 DNA reads as TGTGCCAGCCTCGTTGCAGTGAACACCGGGGAGCTGTTTTTT.

The chain recombines TRBV6-5 with TRBJ1-1; D call uncertain. The CDR3 is 14 amino acids. CDR1 and CDR2 (germline): MNHEY, SVGAGI. V was clipped by 4 bases and J by 1 base, with 10 bases between them. CDR3 sequence reads: CASSWRRENTEAFF. The CDR3 DNA reads TGTGCCAGCAGTTGGAGGAGGGAGAACACTGAAGCTTTCTTT.

The chain uses TRBV3-1 (or the pseudogene TRBV3-2) and TRBJ2-1, with 10 nucleotides matching TRBD2. Per the germline V gene, CDR1 is LGHDT and CDR2 is YNNKEL (reference sequence). The CDR3 contains 14 residues. The V gene end was trimmed by 4 bases and the J gene end by 7 bases; junction bases not matched to a gene: 4. The CDR3 protein is CASSPLAGGNEQFF. The CDR3 DNA reads TGTGCCAGCAGCCCCTTAGCGGGGGGAAATGAGCAGTTCTTC.